These T cell receptor beta chains were read from a single sample in a study of T cells expressing NK-cell markers. TCRdb re-called the 5' RACE reads and gives one entry per CDR3 protein, without DNA. The repertoire table contains roughly 300,000 distinct CDR3 sequences. Sequencing was performed on blood T cells: a sorted CD56 or NKG2C T cell subset, CD4+ or CD8+ T cells, or bulk PBMC T cells (not recorded which). The source is a woman aged 18 to 75 in good health. Both conserved end residues are part of each CDR3.

TRBV5-6,TRBJ2-5,CASSLMGGETQYF
TRBV7-6,TRBJ2-5,CASSLYLGGGAAETQYF
TRBV20-1,TRBJ2-2,CSARYTGPRAGELFF
TRBV28,TRBJ1-2,CASSLQAGQLHGYTF
TRBV12-3/TRBV12-4,TRBJ2-2,CASSFKGGELFF
TRBV5-1,TRBJ2-7,CASSFSGGEQYF
TRBV5-4,TRBJ1-5,CATGAGGSNQPQHF
TRBV7-9,TRBJ2-2,CASSWGKAGELFF
TRBV12-3/TRBV12-4,TRBJ1-1,CASRRGDRNTEAFF
TRBV19,TRBJ1-1,CASSILGAMNTEAFF
TRBV2,TRBJ1-5,CASSDSGSSRGNQPQHF
TRBV2,TRBJ1-5,CASSGYGTAPQHF